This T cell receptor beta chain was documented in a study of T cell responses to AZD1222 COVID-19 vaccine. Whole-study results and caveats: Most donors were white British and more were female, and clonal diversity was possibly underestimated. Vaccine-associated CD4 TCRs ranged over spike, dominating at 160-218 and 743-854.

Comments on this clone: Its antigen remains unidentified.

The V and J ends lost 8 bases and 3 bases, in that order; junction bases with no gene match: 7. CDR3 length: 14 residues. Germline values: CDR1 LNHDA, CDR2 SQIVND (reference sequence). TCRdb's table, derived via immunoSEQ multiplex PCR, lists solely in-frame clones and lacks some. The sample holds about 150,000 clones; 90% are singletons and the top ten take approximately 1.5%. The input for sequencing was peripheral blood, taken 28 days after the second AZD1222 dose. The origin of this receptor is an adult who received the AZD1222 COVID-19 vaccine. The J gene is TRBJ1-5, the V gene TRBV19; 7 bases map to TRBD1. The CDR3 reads CASWGRGNNQPQHF. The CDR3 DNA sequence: TGTGCCAGTTGGGGCAGGGGGAACAATCAGCCCCAGCATTTT.